Below are 12 T cell receptor beta chains sequenced from a single sample in a study of blood T cell repertoires in COVID-19. Libraries were prepared by immunoSEQ multiplex PCR; TCRdb keeps only in-frame clonotypes and omits some of them. The sample holds roughly 150,000 clones; roughly 86% are singletons and the top ten take about 15%. Input material: peripheral blood. These receptors were taken from a human donor with acute or convalescent COVID-19. The donor label of this sample is uncertain.

This clone was seen only once. This chain uses TRBV5-1 with TRBJ1-6, with TRBD1 identical over 10 bases. V trimming: 4 bases; J trimming: 8 bases; junction bases outside the gene matches: 12. The germline V gene has CDR1 SGHRS and CDR2 YFSETQ. The CDR3 totals 17 residues. The CDR3 DNA is TGCGCCAGCAGCCAGGGACAGGGGCGGGGGAATGATTCACCCCTCCACTTT. It translates to CASSQGQGRGNDSPLHF.

The chain joins TRBV3-1 (or the pseudogene TRBV3-2) to TRBJ2-2; TRBD1 matches 9 bases. Germline V gives CDR1 LGHDT, CDR2 YNNKEL (reference sequence). Trimming at V came to 1 base and at J to 4 bases, leaving 7 bases not matched to a gene. The CDR3 has 17 residues. In nucleotides, the CDR3 is TGTGCCAGCAGCCAAGGTTCGACAGGGGGTAGCACCGGGGAGCTGTTTTTT. Amino acid sequence: CASSQGSTGGSTGELFF.

The chain combines TRBV10-3 with TRBJ2-7; TRBD2 matches at 9 bases. Germline CDR1 and CDR2: ENHRY and SYGVKD. The CDR3 is 13 amino acids. V gave up 4 bases and J gave up 3 bases; unmatched junction bases: 1. The CDR3 is CAISATSGYEQYF. The CDR3 DNA reads as TGTGCCATCAGTGCGACTAGCGGCTACGAGCAGTACTTC.

CDR3 coding DNA: TGTGCCAGCAGACGACAGGGTTTCAATGAGCAGTTCTTC. Protein sequence: CASRRQGFNEQFF. This chain uses TRBV25-1 with TRBJ2-1; TRBD1 matches at 7 bases. The V gene's germline CDR1 is MGHDK and CDR2 SYGVNS. The CDR3 is made up of 13 amino acids. V shed 6 bases, J shed 6 bases, and the junction held 5 bases outside the gene matches.

This chain connects TRBV19 to TRBJ1-2; D is uncertain. The CDR3 is made up of 15 amino acids. Trimming left V 4 bases short and J 0 bases short, with 12 bases between. Germline values: CDR1 LNHDA, CDR2 SQIVND (reference sequence). The CDR3 protein is CASSTDHRANYGYTF. The CDR3 DNA follows: TGTGCCAGTAGTACCGATCACAGAGCTAACTATGGCTACACCTTC. Full variable domain (missing parts from reference TRBV19 and TRBJ1-2): DGGITQSPKYLFRKEGQNVTLSCEQNLNHDAMYWYRQDPGQGLRLIYYSQIVNDFQKGDIAEGYSVSREKKESFPLTVTSAQKNPTAFYLCASSTDHRANYGYTFGSGTRLTVV.

The chain carries TRBV12-5 and TRBJ1-2; TRBD1 agrees at 7 bases. With V trimmed by 1 base and J by 4 bases, 6 bases remained unmatched. This CDR3 is 15 amino acids long. Germline CDR1 and CDR2: LGHNT and FRNRAP. CDR3 sequence: CASGLGQGILYGYTF. DNA for the CDR3: TGTGCTAGTGGTTTGGGACAGGGCATTCTCTATGGCTACACCTTC.

This sequence joins TRBV6-6 and TRBJ1-3, with TRBD1 as a possible D gene (6 bases). The V and J ends lost 5 bases and 0 bases respectively, with 23 bases between them. The CDR3 has 19 residues. The germline gives CDR1 MNHNY, CDR2 SVGAGI (reference sequence). CDR3 region: CASSPRTPFGQYSGNTIYF. CDR3 coding DNA: TGTGCCAGCAGTCCCCGCACTCCCTTTGGACAGTACTCTGGAAACACCATATATTTT.

The chain carries TRBV24-1 and TRBJ1-2; no clear D gene. Germline V gene lookup returns CDR1 KGHDR and CDR2 SFDVKD. V lost 7 bases, J lost 4 bases, and 21 bases lay in between. This CDR3 is built from 16 residues. The chain's CDR3 is CATRGGWQAPRYGYTF. CDR3 nucleotides: TGTGCCACCAGAGGAGGGTGGCAGGCGCCCCGCTATGGCTACACCTTC.

This chain connects TRBV5-1 to TRBJ1-1; a weak D match, TRBD1 (5 bases). Deletions cut 2 bases from V and 3 bases from J, with 14 bases between. This CDR3 region has 15 residues. Germline values: CDR1 SGHRS, CDR2 YFSETQ. The CDR3 DNA follows: TGCGCCAGCAGCTTCCGACCTGGGGCGGACACTGAAGCTTTCTTT. Residues: CASSFRPGADTEAFF. The whole variable domain, remainder taken from reference TRBV5-1 and TRBJ1-1, is KAGVTQTPRYLIKTRGQQVTLSCSPISGHRSVSWYQQTPGQGLQFLFEYFSETQRNKGNFPGRFSGRQFSNSRSEMNVSTLELGDSALYLCASSFRPGADTEAFFGQGTRLTVV.

The chain combines TRBV3-1 (or the pseudogene TRBV3-2) with TRBJ1-2, with 8 bases aligning to TRBD1. Per the germline V gene, CDR1 is LGHDT and CDR2 is YNNKEL (reference sequence). CDR3 length: 15 amino acids. V lost 4 bases to trimming and J lost 8 bases; unmatched junction nucleotides: 12. CDR3 nucleotide sequence: TGTGCCAGCAGCCCCCCGACCTGGACAGGGTACGGCTACACCTTC. Translating gives CASSPPTWTGYGYTF.

The chain combines TRBV7-3 with TRBJ2-3, with D maybe TRBD2 (6 bases). Germline V gene data show CDR1 as SGHTA and CDR2 as FQGTGA. This CDR3 region has 14 residues. Trimming removed 3 bases at V and 4 bases at J, with 11 bases between. CDR3 DNA sequence: TGTGCCAGCAGCTTCGCGGGGTCCTCAGATACGCAGTATTTT. Encoded protein: CASSFAGSSDTQYF.

J is TRBJ1-3 and V is TRBV18; the D is unclear. Trimming removed 0 bases at V and 0 bases at J, with 6 bases between. CDR3 length: 15 amino acids. The germline gives CDR1 KGHSH, CDR2 LQKENI. The CDR3 here is CASSPPVGSGNTIYF. DNA of the CDR3: TGTGCCAGCTCACCACCGGTCGGCTCTGGAAACACCATATATTTT.